The T cell receptor (beta chain) under discussion was sequenced for a study of blood T cells in healthy people across ages. This clonotype was recorded a few times. Primers used in a second PCR of roughly 6 to 12 cycles were a sample-barcoded 5' primer and a J-beta primer mix. MiXCR, applied by TCRdb to the 5' RACE reads, yields one record per CDR3 protein. The table lists around 1,500,000 distinct CDR3 sequences, approximately 38% of them singletons. CDR1 is MNHEY, CDR2 SMNVEV, per germline (reference sequence). After removal of 5 bases from V and 5 bases from J, the junction contained 7 bases not matched to a gene. CDR3 length: 15 amino acids.

The chain carries TRBV27 and TRBJ2-1, with 9 bases fitting TRBD2. This sequence originates from a woman aged 18-29 years in good health. The sequenced sample consisted of blood. The CDR3 region has the DNA TGTGCCAGCAGTCCCCCGGCGGGAGGGGACAATGAGCAGTTCTTC. Amino acids: CASSPPAGGDNEQFF.